One sample yielded the 11 T cell receptor beta chains listed below, sequenced in a study of blood T cell repertoires in COVID-19. Produced via immunoSEQ multiplex PCR; TCRdb's table is partial and in-frame only. Among 120,000 or so clones listed, about 75% were seen once. Sequencing used peripheral blood. The receptor source for this set is a woman older than 75 with active or convalescent COVID-19.

The rearrangement links TRBV29-1 to TRBJ2-1, with 7 bases that match TRBD1. CDR3 length: 14 residues. The germline V gene has CDR1 SQVTM and CDR2 ANQGSEA. This CDR3 is CSMWGTGAYNEQFF. For the CDR3, the DNA is TGCTCTATGTGGGGAACAGGGGCCTACAATGAGCAGTTCTTC.

The rearrangement links TRBV7-9 to TRBJ1-4; D is unclear. V was trimmed by 1 base and J by 7 bases, leaving 13 bases between them. The germline CDR1 and CDR2 sequences are SEHNR and FQNEAQ (reference sequence). The CDR3 runs 15 residues. The CDR3 spells CASSLGRLRGEKLFF. The DNA of the CDR3 is TGTGCCAGCAGCTTAGGGCGGCTTCGGGGTGAAAAACTGTTTTTT.

The chain joins TRBV4-3 to TRBJ2-2; 10 nucleotides agree with TRBD2. CDR1 is LGHNA and CDR2 is YSLEER in the germline V gene. This CDR3 has 16 residues. After removal of 5 bases from V and 1 base from J, the junction contained 4 bases not matched to a gene. CDR3 coding DNA: TGCGCCAGCAGCTTTCGGACTAGCGGGAACACCGGGGAGCTGTTTTTT. It codes for CASSFRTSGNTGELFF.

The chain has TRBV4-2 and TRBJ2-3; tentative D call: TRBD2 (5 bases). Trimming took off 1 base at V and 1 base at J, with 15 bases between the two ends. Germline assignment: CDR1 LGHNA and CDR2 YNFKEQ. The CDR3 loop spans 17 amino acids. The DNA for the CDR3 is TGTGCCAGCAGCCAAGGGACCCCGGGGATTGGCACAGATACGCAGTATTTT. Translated, it gives CASSQGTPGIGTDTQYF.

This clone rates as medium-sized. The rearrangement links TRBV11-3 to TRBJ2-1, with 7 bases that match TRBD2. CDR3 size: 14 residues. With 5 bases clipped from V and 2 bases from J, the junction kept 3 bases outside the gene matches. Germline CDR1 SGHNT, CDR2 YENEEA. The CDR3 region is CASSASGAYNEQFF. CDR3 DNA sequence: TGTGCCAGCAGCGCAAGCGGGGCCTACAATGAGCAGTTCTTC.

This clone has a handful of counts. V usage is TRBV7-9 and J usage is TRBJ2-7; TRBD2 matches at 7 bases. The CDR3 covers 14 residues. Germline V gene data show CDR1 as SEHNR and CDR2 as FQNEAQ (reference sequence). Trimming took 3 bases from V and 4 from J; bases not matched to a gene: 6. CDR3 coding DNA: TGTGCCAGCAGCTTTGACCGGGGGGAATACGAGCAGTACTTC. It yields the protein CASSFDRGEYEQYF.

J is TRBJ2-2 and V is TRBV6-5; tentatively, D is TRBD2 (6 bases). This CDR3 has 14 residues. CDR1 is MNHEY, CDR2 SVGAGI, per germline. The V end was cut by 9 bases, the J end by 0 bases, with 11 bases between. The DNA of the CDR3 is TGTGCCAGTGGGGGGAACACGAACACCGGGGAGCTGTTTTTT. Translated, it gives CASGGNTNTGELFF.

The chain uses TRBV5-1 and TRBJ2-5; D may be TRBD2 (5 bases). Germline V gives CDR1 SGHRS, CDR2 YFSETQ. This CDR3 has 14 residues. Trimming stripped 0 bases from V and 4 bases from J, with 10 bases between. This chain's CDR3 is CASSLATSIETQYF. DNA of the CDR3: TGCGCCAGCAGCTTGGCTACTAGTATAGAGACCCAGTACTTC.

The V call is TRBV7-2, the J call TRBJ1-3; unclear D gene. Trimming removed 8 bases at V and 0 bases at J, with 8 bases between. This CDR3 contains 13 residues. Germline V lookup: CDR1 SGHTA, CDR2 FQGNSA. The CDR3, as DNA: TGTGCCAGCGGGCTTATCTCTGGAAACACCATATATTTT. Translated: CASGLISGNTIYF.

The chain recombines TRBV10-3 with TRBJ1-1; a possible D gene is TRBD1 (6 bases). The CDR3 is 14 amino acids. The germline CDR1 and CDR2 sequences are ENHRY and SYGVKD. With 9 bases removed from V and 4 bases from J, the gap between germline ends came to 18 bases. The DNA for the CDR3 is TGTGCCATAGCCCCGCAGGGGCCTGGCACTGAAGCTTTCTTT. Protein sequence: CAIAPQGPGTEAFF.

CDR3 sequence reads: CASGGQGHLGQYF. Here the CDR3 DNA reads TGTGCCAGCGGGGGACAGGGCCACCTTGGGCAGTACTTC. The V gene is TRBV2, the J gene TRBJ2-7, with 9 bases fitting TRBD1. Germline-derived CDR1 and CDR2 are SNHLY and FYNNEI. V shed 8 bases and J 9 bases; nucleotides not matched to a gene: 11. The CDR3 length is 13 residues.